This T cell receptor (beta chain) is drawn from a study of breast tumors, draining lymph nodes, adjacent tissues. Breast cancer patients provided tissue from their axillary draining lymph nodes. Findings of the study overall: Tumor repertoires ranked between lymph nodes and nontumor tissue in diversity, with V and J gene preferences. Compared with basal-like, luminal-like tumors shared significantly more repertoire with nontumor tissue. The data were judged consistent with most tumor T cells coming from lymph node and expanding in tumor. That most tumor T cells come from lymph nodes remained unproven.

This clonotype appeared a single time. Its antigen is still unknown. The CDR3 runs to 15 residues. Trimming shortened V by 3 bases and J by 1 base, and 15 bases separated the two germline ends. Germline CDR1 DFQATT, CDR2 SNEGSKA (reference sequence). TCRdb ran MiXCR on the multiplex PCR reads and lists one entry per CDR3 protein. The sample lists 200,000 or so distinct CDR3 sequences; roughly 31% were seen once. The chain is built from TRBV20-1 and TRBJ2-5; the D gene is possibly TRBD1 (6 bases). This clonotype was obtained from a female donor with breast cancer. Some clones in this sample may be carry-over from other donors' samples. Source material: axillary lymph node tissue. The CDR3 is CSASSVRGSQETQYF. The DNA for the CDR3 is TGCAGTGCTAGCAGCGTCAGGGGCTCCCAAGAGACCCAGTACTTC.